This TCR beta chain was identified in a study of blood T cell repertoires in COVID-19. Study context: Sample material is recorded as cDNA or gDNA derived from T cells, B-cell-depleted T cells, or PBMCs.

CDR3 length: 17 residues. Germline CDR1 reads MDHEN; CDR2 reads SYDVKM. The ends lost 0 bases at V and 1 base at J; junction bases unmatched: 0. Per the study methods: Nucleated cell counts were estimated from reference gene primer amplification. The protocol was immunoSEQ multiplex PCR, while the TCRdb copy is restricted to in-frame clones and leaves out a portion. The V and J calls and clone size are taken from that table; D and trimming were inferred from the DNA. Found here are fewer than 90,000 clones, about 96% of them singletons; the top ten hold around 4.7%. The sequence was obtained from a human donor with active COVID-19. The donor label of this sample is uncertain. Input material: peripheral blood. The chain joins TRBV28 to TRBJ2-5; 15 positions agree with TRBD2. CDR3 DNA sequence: TGTGCCAGCAGTTTATGGGGACTAGCGGGAGGCCAAGAGACCCAGTACTTC. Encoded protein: CASSLWGLAGGQETQYF.